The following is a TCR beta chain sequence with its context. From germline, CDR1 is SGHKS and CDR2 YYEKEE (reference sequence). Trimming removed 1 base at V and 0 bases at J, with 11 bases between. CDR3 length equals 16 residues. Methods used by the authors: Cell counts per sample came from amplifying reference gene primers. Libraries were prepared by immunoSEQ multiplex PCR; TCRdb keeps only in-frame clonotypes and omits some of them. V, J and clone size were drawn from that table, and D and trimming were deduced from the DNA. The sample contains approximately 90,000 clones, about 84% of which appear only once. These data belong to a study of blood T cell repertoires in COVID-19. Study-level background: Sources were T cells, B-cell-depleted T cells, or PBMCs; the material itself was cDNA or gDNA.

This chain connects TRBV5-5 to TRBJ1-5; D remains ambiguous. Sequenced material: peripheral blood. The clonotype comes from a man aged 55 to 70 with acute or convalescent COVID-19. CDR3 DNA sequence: TGTGCCAGCAGCTTGTCGGGGATCAATAGCAATCAGCCCCAGCATTTT. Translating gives CASSLSGINSNQPQHF.